These 14 T cell receptor beta chains were sequenced from one sample in a study of cytomegalovirus exposure and HLA in healthy donors. The PCR contained 60 Vbeta and 13 Jbeta primers. The protocol was immunoSEQ multiplex PCR, while the TCRdb copy is restricted to in-frame clones and leaves out a portion. This sample yields more than 85,000 clones, of which roughly three quarters are seen a single time; about 5.8% belongs to the top ten. The sample consisted of PBMCs. These TCRs come from a male donor in good health and CMV-seronegative.

V and J are TRBV6-5 and TRBJ1-4, with TRBD1 matching over 8 bases. V shed 2 bases and J 4 bases; nucleotides not matched to a gene: 3. This CDR3 region has 15 residues. CDR1 and CDR2 (germline): MNHEY, SVGAGI. CDR3: CASSYGTGDNEKLFF. In DNA, the CDR3 is TGTGCCAGCAGTTACGGGACAGGTGATAATGAAAAACTGTTTTTT.

This clone has just a few counts. The V call is TRBV7-3, the J call TRBJ1-1; 7 nucleotides align to TRBD1. Germline values: CDR1 SGHTA, CDR2 FQGTGA. The length of the CDR3 is 14 residues. The V and J ends lost 6 bases and 5 bases, in that order; junction bases with no gene match: 9. CDR3 sequence reads: CASRETGSKTEAFF. CDR3 in DNA: TGTGCCAGCAGGGAGACAGGGTCGAAAACTGAAGCTTTCTTT.

This clone has a count of ten or more. The rearrangement links TRBV5-4 to TRBJ2-3; TRBD1 matches 7 bases. CDR3 length equals 16 residues. Germline V gene sequence: CDR1 SGHNT, CDR2 YYREEE (reference sequence). V gave up 3 bases and J gave up 0 bases; unmatched junction bases: 7. CDR3 bases: TGTGCCAGCAGCTCCGGGACAGCCACTAGCACAGATACGCAGTATTTT. Translating gives CASSSGTATSTDTQYF.

This clone came up a few times. CDR3 sequence reads: CASSVLERTGNTIYF. The CDR3 nucleotides are TGTGCCAGCAGCGTCCTGGAGAGGACTGGAAACACCATATATTTT. The rearrangement uses TRBV9 and TRBJ1-3; D is undetermined. Germline values: CDR1 SGDLS, CDR2 YYNGEE. The V gene lost 2 bases and the J gene lost 2 bases, with 11 bases spanning the gap. This CDR3 is built from 15 residues.

The genes are TRBV6-5 and TRBJ1-1, with D perhaps matching TRBD1 (5 bases). The V gene's germline CDR1 is MNHEY and CDR2 SVGAGI. V lost 6 bases to trimming and J lost 8 bases, with 16 bases between them. The CDR3 contains 13 residues. This CDR3 reads CASSYMGGGEAFF. Written as DNA, the CDR3 is TGTGCCAGCAGCTATATGGGGGGGGGAGAAGCTTTCTTT.

The rearrangement joins TRBV4-1 to TRBJ2-3, with 7 bases lining up with TRBD1. Germline trimming cut 0 bases from V and 2 bases from J; bases unmatched to any gene: 5. CDR1 is MGHRA, CDR2 YSYEKL, per germline. CDR3 length: 16 amino acids. CDR3 sequence reads: CASSQDPGQLTDTQYF. As DNA, the CDR3 is TGCGCCAGCAGCCAAGATCCGGGACAGCTCACAGATACGCAGTATTTT.

The chain links TRBV13 to TRBJ2-3; no reliable D call. Germline lookup yields CDR1 PRHDT and CDR2 FYEKMQ (reference sequence). This CDR3 is 13 amino acids long. Trimming cost V 4 bases and J 4 bases, with 9 bases left between them. The CDR3 coding sequence is TGTGCCAGCAGCTCCCAGGTGCCAGATACGCAGTATTTT. It specifies CASSSQVPDTQYF. Filled out from reference TRBV13 and TRBJ2-3, the complete variable domain reads AAGVIQSPRHLIKEKRETATLKCYPIPRHDTVYWYQQGPGQDPQFLISFYEKMQSDKGSIPDRFSAQQFSDYHSELNMSSLELGDSALYFCASSSQVPDTQYFGPGTRLTVL.

V gene TRBV2 combines with J gene TRBJ2-1, with D possibly being TRBD2 (6 bases). Germline CDR1 reads SNHLY; CDR2 reads FYNNEI. The ends were cut back, 7 bases at V and 7 bases at J, with 14 bases in the middle. The CDR3 runs to 13 residues. The CDR3 sequence: CASTPGEVNEQFF. In nucleotides, the CDR3 is TGTGCCAGCACCCCTGGGGAGGTAAATGAGCAGTTCTTC.

This rearrangement joins TRBV18 to TRBJ1-2; 7 nucleotides line up with TRBD1. This CDR3 region has 16 residues. Germline V CDR1 and CDR2: KGHSH, LQKENI. V was pared by 2 bases and J by 4 bases, with 10 bases of the junction left unmatched. The CDR3 coding sequence is TGTGCCAGCTCACCAACCTGGACAGGCCAGAGCTATGGCTACACCTTC. Encoded protein: CASSPTWTGQSYGYTF.

This CDR3 reads CASSDLSGTGSAYNEQFF. Here the CDR3 DNA reads TGCGCCAGCAGCGACCTATCCGGGACAGGCTCGGCGTACAATGAGCAGTTCTTC. The chain employs TRBV4-1 and TRBJ2-1; 8 bases are a match to TRBD1. CDR3 length: 18 residues. Germline V gene lookup returns CDR1 MGHRA and CDR2 YSYEKL. With V trimmed by 5 bases and J by 4 bases, 16 bases remained unmatched.

The chain couples TRBV7-2 to TRBJ1-1; 7 bases match TRBD1. Germline lookup yields CDR1 SGHTA and CDR2 FQGNSA. V lost 4 bases to trimming and J lost 4 bases; unmatched junction nucleotides: 6. The CDR3 runs 14 residues. CDR3: CASSSQGGGTEAFF. As DNA, the CDR3 is TGTGCCAGCAGCTCCCAGGGGGGCGGCACTGAAGCTTTCTTT.

This chain's CDR3 is CASSPSYSGSGNTIYF. The CDR3 region has the DNA TGTGCCAGCAGCCCTAGCTATTCCGGCTCTGGAAACACCATATATTTT. The rearrangement joins TRBV14 to TRBJ1-3; D call uncertain. Trimming removed 4 bases at V and 0 bases at J, with 13 bases between. There are 16 residues in the CDR3. The germline V gene encodes CDR1 SGHDN and CDR2 FVKESK.

This clone has only a few counts. V and J are TRBV19 and TRBJ2-5, with TRBD1 matching over 10 bases. J was trimmed by 5 bases and V by 3 bases; bases with no gene match: 3. The CDR3 runs 14 residues. Germline-derived CDR1 and CDR2 are LNHDA and SQIVND (reference sequence). The CDR3 sequence: CASSIMGQGETQYF. The CDR3 nucleotides are TGTGCCAGTAGTATCATGGGACAGGGGGAGACCCAGTACTTC.

The J gene is TRBJ1-4, the V gene TRBV29-1; D gene ambiguous. This CDR3 spans 15 amino acids. Trimming pared 4 bases from V and 6 bases from J, leaving 18 bases between. Germline V gives CDR1 SQVTM, CDR2 ANQGSEA. The CDR3 protein is CSVGVVRSRYEKLFF. Written as DNA, the CDR3 is TGCAGCGTTGGTGTCGTTCGGAGCCGCTATGAAAAACTGTTTTTT. Variable domain in full (rest from reference TRBV29-1 and TRBJ1-4): SAVISQKPSRDICQRGTSLTIQCQVDSQVTMMFWYRQQPGQSLTLIATANQGSEATYESGFVIDKFPISRPNLTFSTLTVSNMSPEDSSIYLCSVGVVRSRYEKLFFGSGTQLSVL.